These T cell receptor beta chains were read from a single sample in a study of T-cell memory formation after mild COVID-19. TCRdb re-called the 5' RACE reads with MiXCR, one entry per CDR3 protein. The sample contains roughly 120,000 distinct CDR3 sequences, 16% of which appear only once. Input material: PBMCs or a T cell subset sorted from them (not recorded which). Source of these receptors: an adult woman who had mild COVID-19 (a few samples of this study predate the infection). Cell type and time point are not known. Each CDR3 is given with its conserved first and last residue. A D gene is named only where the DNA matches it firmly. Where a row states a size, it is once, few, many or the class of an expanded clone; other rows omit it.

D gene	V gene	J gene	clone size	CDR3 length	CDR3 protein	CDR3 DNA
TRBD1	TRBV20-1	TRBJ2-5	NA	12	CSARAGGETQYF	TGCAGTGCTAGAGCAGGGGGAGAGACCCAGTACTTC
NA	TRBV13	TRBJ2-7	NA	14	CASSLGRGRYEQYF	TGTGCCAGCAGCTTAGGCAGGGGTAGATACGAGCAGTACTTC
NA	TRBV20-1	TRBJ1-5	NA	14	CSAISDGYNQPQHF	TGCAGTGCTATTTCGGACGGGTACAATCAGCCCCAGCATTTT
TRBD2	TRBV15	TRBJ2-5	NA	18	CATSNAWLAGVKEETQYF	TGTGCCACCAGTAACGCTTGGTTAGCGGGGGTAAAAGAAGAGACCCAGTACTTC
NA	TRBV7-9	TRBJ2-6	NA	15	CASSLTTTDYNVLTF	TGTGCCAGCAGCTTAACTACGACAGATTACAACGTCCTGACTTTC
TRBD1	TRBV5-6	TRBJ1-1	NA	16	CASSLGTGVPGTEAFF	TGTGCCAGCAGCTTGGGGACAGGAGTTCCAGGGACTGAAGCTTTCTTT
TRBD2	TRBV4-1	TRBJ2-2	few	18	CASRPPPGLAENTGELFF	TGCGCCAGCAGACCTCCCCCCGGACTAGCGGAGAACACCGGGGAGCTGTTTTTT
NA	TRBV19	TRBJ1-2	NA	15	CASAFGQGGNYGYTF	TGTGCCAGCGCATTCGGGCAGGGAGGTAACTATGGCTACACCTTC
TRBD2	TRBV29-1	TRBJ2-5	few	17	CSVVRYSSGTRQETQYF	TGCAGCGTTGTTAGATACTCTAGCGGCACACGCCAAGAGACCCAGTACTTC
TRBD1	TRBV28	TRBJ1-6	NA	16	CASSIVTGTGNSPLHF	TGTGCCAGCAGCATAGTCACCGGGACAGGGAATTCACCCCTCCACTTT
TRBD2	TRBV24-1	TRBJ2-2	NA	18	CATSDYSSGVCDTGELFF	TGTGCCACCAGTGATTACAGTAGCGGGGTTTGTGACACCGGGGAGCTGTTTTTT
NA	TRBV5-1	TRBJ2-3	few	14	CASSLAYNTDTQYF	TGCGCCAGCAGCTTGGCCTACAACACAGATACGCAGTATTTT
NA	TRBV9	TRBJ1-1	NA	12	CASSNGNTEAFF	TGTGCCAGCAGCAACGGAAACACTGAAGCTTTCTTT
NA	TRBV5-1	TRBJ2-3	few	15	CASSHLGRGTDTQYF	TGCGCCAGCAGCCATCTAGGGAGAGGCACAGATACGCAGTATTTT
TRBD1	TRBV2	TRBJ2-3	few	15	CASTWTGATTDTQYF	TGTGCCAGCACTTGGACAGGGGCAACCACAGATACGCAGTATTTT
NA	TRBV4-2	TRBJ2-7	NA	14	CASSHDSGSYEQYF	TGTGCCAGCAGCCATGATAGCGGCTCCTACGAGCAGTACTTC
NA	TRBV4-3	TRBJ2-6	few	16	CASSQDRFSGANVLTF	TGCGCCAGCAGCCAAGATCGGTTCTCTGGGGCCAACGTCCTGACTTTC
NA	TRBV24-1	TRBJ2-3	NA	14	CATSSQGVPDTQYF	TGTGCCACCAGTAGCCAAGGGGTCCCAGATACGCAGTATTTT
TRBD1	TRBV12-3/TRBV12-4	TRBJ1-2	few	12	CASSPDSTGSTF	TGTGCCAGCAGTCCCGATTCGACAGGGAGTACCTTC
NA	TRBV24-1	TRBJ1-1	few	14	CATRLGTENTEAFF	TGTGCCACCAGACTCGGGACGGAGAACACTGAAGCTTTCTTT
TRBD1	TRBV4-1	TRBJ2-1	few	16	CASSQTTGSSYNEQFF	TGCGCCAGCAGCCAAACGACAGGGAGCTCCTACAATGAGCAGTTCTTC
TRBD1	TRBV2	TRBJ2-1	NA	14	CASRGQGDYNEQFF	TGTGCCAGCAGGGGACAGGGGGATTACAATGAGCAGTTCTTC
NA	TRBV20-1	TRBJ2-7	NA	14	CSARGLLSSYEQYF	TGCAGTGCTAGGGGACTGCTGAGCTCCTACGAGCAGTACTTC
NA	TRBV20-1	TRBJ1-1	few	14	CSARDKGSNTEAFF	TGCAGTGCTAGAGATAAGGGGAGTAACACTGAAGCTTTCTTT